This T cell receptor (beta chain) was captured by sequencing in a study of beta chain features in type 1 diabetes. Study-level information: No age, gender or cell yield differences were seen between patients and healthy donors.

CD45RO/CCR7/CD25/CD127/CD95/CD27 separated CD4+ naive, central memory, regulatory and stem cell-like memory cells by sorting. The CDR3 is 12 amino acids. The germline V gene has CDR1 SQVTM and CDR2 ANQGSEA. Trimming removed 4 bases from V and 4 bases from J, with 11 bases in between. In this sample, this clone turned up a few times. Expressed TCRB transcripts were sequenced after all isolated RNA was converted to cDNA. Here immunoSEQ multiplex PCR was the method, and the copy in TCRdb shows in-frame clones only, minus some. Here the sample spans around 430,000 clones, roughly 30% being singletons. The sequenced sample was naive CD4+ T cells from blood. This receptor was obtained from a young man in good health. V is TRBV29-1 and J is TRBJ2-7; D is perhaps TRBD1 (6 bases). In DNA form, the CDR3 reads TGCAGCGTTGGGACAGATGAATACGAGCAGTACTTC. It is translated as CSVGTDEYEQYF.